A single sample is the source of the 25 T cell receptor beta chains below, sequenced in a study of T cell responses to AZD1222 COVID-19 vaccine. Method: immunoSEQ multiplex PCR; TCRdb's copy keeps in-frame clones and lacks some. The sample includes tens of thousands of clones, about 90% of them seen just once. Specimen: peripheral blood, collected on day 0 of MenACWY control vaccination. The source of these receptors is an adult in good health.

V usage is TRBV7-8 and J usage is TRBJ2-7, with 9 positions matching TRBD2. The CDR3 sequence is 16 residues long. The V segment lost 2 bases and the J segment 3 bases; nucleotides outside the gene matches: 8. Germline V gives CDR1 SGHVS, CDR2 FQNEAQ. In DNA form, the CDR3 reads TGTGCCAGCAGCTTATATCTAGCGGGGTTAAGCTACGAGCAGTACTTC. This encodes CASSLYLAGLSYEQYF.

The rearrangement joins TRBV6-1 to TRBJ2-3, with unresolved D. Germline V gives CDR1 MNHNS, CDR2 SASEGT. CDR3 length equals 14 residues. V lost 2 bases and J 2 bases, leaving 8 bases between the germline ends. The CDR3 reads CASSELEITDTQYF. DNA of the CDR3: TGTGCCAGCAGTGAACTGGAGATCACAGATACGCAGTATTTT.

The CDR3 reads CASSLGTGGGEQYF. CDR3 DNA: TGTGCCAGCAGTTTAGGGACAGGGGGTGGCGAGCAGTACTTC. This chain links TRBV27 with TRBJ2-7; 11 nucleotides line up with TRBD1. V shed 2 bases and J 6 bases; nucleotides not matched to a gene: 3. CDR3 length: 14 amino acids. Germline V gene lookup returns CDR1 MNHEY and CDR2 SMNVEV (reference sequence).

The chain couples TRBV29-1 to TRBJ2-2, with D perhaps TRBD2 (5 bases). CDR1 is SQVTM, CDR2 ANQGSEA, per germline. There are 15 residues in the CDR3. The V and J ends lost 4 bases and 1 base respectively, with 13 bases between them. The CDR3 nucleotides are TGCAGCGTTGGAGGAGGTCTGCTGAACACCGGGGAGCTGTTTTTT. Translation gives CSVGGGLLNTGELFF.

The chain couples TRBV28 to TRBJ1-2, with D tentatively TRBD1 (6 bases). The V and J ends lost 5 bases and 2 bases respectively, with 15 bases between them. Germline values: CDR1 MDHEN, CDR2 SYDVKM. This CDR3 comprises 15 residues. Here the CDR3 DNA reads TGTGCCAGCAGTCGGGACAACTGGCCCAACTATGGCTACACCTTC. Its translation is CASSRDNWPNYGYTF.

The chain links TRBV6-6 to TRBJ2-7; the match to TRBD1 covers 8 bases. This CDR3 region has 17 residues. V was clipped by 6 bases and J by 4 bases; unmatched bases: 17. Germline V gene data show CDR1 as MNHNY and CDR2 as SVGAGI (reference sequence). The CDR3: CASSRYSTGTGLYEQYF. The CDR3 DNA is TGTGCCAGCAGCCGATATTCAACCGGGACAGGACTTTACGAGCAGTACTTC.

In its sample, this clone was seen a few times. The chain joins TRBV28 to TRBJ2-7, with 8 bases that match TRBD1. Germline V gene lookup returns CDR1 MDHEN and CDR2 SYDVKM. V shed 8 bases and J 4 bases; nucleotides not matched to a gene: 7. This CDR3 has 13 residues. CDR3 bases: TGTGCCAGCGGACAGGGTAATTTGTACGAGCAGTACTTC. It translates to CASGQGNLYEQYF.

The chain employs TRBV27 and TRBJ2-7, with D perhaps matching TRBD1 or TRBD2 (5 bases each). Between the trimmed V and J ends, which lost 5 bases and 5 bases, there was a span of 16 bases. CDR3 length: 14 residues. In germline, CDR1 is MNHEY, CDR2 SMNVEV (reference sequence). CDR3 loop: CASSQPSGPHEQYF. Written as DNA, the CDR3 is TGTGCCAGCAGTCAACCTTCGGGGCCCCACGAGCAGTACTTC.

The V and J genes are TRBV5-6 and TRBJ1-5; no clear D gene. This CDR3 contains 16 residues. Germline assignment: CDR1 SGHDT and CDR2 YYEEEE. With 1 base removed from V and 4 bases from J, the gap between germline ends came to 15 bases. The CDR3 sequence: CASSLFSSSRNQPQHF. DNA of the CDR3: TGTGCCAGCAGCTTGTTTAGTAGCAGTCGTAATCAGCCCCAGCATTTT.

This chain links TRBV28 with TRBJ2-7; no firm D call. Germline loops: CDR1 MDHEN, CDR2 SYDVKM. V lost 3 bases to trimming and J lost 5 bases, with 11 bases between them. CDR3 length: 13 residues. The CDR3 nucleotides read TGTGCCAGCAGTTTGGTGGGTGGGGACGAGCAGTACTTC. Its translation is CASSLVGGDEQYF.

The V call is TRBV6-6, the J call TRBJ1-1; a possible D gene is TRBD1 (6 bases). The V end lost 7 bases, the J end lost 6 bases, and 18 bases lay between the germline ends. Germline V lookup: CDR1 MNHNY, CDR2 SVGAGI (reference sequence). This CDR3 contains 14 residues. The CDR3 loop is CASTDPTGKSEAFF. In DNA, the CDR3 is TGTGCCAGCACTGACCCGACAGGAAAATCTGAAGCTTTCTTT.

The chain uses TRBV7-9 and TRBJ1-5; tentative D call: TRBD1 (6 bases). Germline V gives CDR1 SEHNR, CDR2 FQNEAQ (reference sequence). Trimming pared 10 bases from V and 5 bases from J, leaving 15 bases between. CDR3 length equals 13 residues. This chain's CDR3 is CATAGDGYQPQHF. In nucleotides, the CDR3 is TGTGCCACCGCAGGGGACGGGTATCAGCCCCAGCATTTT.

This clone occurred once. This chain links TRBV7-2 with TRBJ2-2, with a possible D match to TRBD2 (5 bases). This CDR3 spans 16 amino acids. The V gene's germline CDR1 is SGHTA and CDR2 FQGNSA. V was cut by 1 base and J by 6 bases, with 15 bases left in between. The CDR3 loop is CASSLGRGGSAGELFF. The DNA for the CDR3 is TGTGCCAGCAGCTTAGGGAGAGGCGGGTCGGCCGGGGAGCTGTTTTTT.

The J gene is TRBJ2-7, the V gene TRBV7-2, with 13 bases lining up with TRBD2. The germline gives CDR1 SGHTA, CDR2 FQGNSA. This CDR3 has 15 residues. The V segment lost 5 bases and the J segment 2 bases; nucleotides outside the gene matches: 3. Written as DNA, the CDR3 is TGTGCCAGCAGCGTCACTAGCGGGGGGGCCTACGAGCAGTACTTC. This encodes CASSVTSGGAYEQYF. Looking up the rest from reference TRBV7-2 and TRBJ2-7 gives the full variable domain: GAGVSQSPSNKVTEKGKDVELRCDPISGHTALYWYRQSLGQGLEFLIYFQGNSAPDKSGLPSDRFSAERTGGSVSTLTIQRTQQEDSAVYLCASSVTSGGAYEQYFGPGTRLTVT.

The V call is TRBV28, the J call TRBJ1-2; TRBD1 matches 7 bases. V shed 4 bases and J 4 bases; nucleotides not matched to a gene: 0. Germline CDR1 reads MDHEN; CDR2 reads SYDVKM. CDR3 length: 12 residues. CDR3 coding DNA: TGTGCCAGCAGTTCAGGGGGCTATGGCTACACCTTC. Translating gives CASSSGGYGYTF.

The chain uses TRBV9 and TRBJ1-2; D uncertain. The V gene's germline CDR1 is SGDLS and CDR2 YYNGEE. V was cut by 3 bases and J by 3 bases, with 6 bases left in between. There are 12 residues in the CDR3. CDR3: CASSGQDYGYTF. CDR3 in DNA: TGTGCCAGCAGCGGACAAGACTATGGCTACACCTTC.

The CDR3 DNA is TGCAGCGGGATCAAAGAGGGGAATGAGCAGTTCTTC. Translated: CSGIKEGNEQFF. The chain has TRBV29-1 and TRBJ2-1; perhaps D is TRBD1 or TRBD2 (5 bases each). The germline CDR1 and CDR2 sequences are SQVTM and ANQGSEA. V was pared by 7 bases and J by 7 bases, with 14 bases between. The CDR3 spans 12 residues.

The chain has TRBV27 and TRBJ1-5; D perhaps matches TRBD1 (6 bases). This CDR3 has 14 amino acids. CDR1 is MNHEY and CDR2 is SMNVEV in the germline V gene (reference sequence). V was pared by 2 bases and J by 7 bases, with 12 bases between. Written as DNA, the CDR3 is TGTGCCAGCAGTTTAACCACAGGGAGGCAGCCCCAGCATTTT. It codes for CASSLTTGRQPQHF.

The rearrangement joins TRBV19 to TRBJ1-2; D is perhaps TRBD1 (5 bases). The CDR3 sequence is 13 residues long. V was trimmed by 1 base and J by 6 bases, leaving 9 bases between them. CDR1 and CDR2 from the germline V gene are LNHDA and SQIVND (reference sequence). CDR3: CASSIGREDGYTF. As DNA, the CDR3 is TGTGCCAGTAGTATAGGCAGGGAAGATGGCTACACCTTC.

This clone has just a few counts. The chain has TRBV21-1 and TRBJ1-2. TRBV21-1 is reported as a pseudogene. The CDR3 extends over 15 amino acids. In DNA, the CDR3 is TGTGCCAGCAGCTCCCGAGCGGGGACCAACTATGGCTACACCTTC. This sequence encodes CASSSRAGTNYGYTF.

CDR3: CASSIVTGVKTGELFF. In DNA, the CDR3 is TGTGCCAGTAGTATAGTTACGGGAGTAAAAACCGGGGAGCTGTTTTTT. V usage is TRBV19 and J usage is TRBJ2-2; D possibly corresponds to TRBD2 (6 bases). The CDR3 extends over 16 amino acids. Between the trimmed V and J ends, which lost 1 base and 5 bases, there was a span of 14 bases. Germline V gives CDR1 LNHDA, CDR2 SQIVND (reference sequence).

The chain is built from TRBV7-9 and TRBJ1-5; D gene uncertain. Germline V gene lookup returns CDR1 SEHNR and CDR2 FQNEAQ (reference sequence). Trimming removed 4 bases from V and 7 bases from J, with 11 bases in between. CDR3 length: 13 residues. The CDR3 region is CASSSQGVQPQHF. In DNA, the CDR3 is TGTGCCAGCAGCTCACAAGGTGTACAGCCCCAGCATTTT.

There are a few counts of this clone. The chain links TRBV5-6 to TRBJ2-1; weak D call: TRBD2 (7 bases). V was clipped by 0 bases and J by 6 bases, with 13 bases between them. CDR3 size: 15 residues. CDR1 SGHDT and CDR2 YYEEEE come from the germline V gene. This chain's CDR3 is CASSLVAGAINEQFF. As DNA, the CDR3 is TGTGCCAGCAGCTTGGTGGCGGGGGCTATCAATGAGCAGTTCTTC.

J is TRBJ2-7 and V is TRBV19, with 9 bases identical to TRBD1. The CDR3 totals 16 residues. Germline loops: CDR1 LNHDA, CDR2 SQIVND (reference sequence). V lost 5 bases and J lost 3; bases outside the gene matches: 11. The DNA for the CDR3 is TGTGCCAGTAGTGATGGGGCGGGACAGGGTAGCTACGAGCAGTACTTC. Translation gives CASSDGAGQGSYEQYF.

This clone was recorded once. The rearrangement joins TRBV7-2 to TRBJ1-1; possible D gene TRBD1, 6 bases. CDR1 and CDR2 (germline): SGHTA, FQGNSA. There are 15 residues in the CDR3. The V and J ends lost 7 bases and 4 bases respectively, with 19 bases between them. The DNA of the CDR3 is TGTGCCAGCAACGAAAACCCAGGGGTGCGCACTGAAGCTTTCTTT. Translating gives CASNENPGVRTEAFF.